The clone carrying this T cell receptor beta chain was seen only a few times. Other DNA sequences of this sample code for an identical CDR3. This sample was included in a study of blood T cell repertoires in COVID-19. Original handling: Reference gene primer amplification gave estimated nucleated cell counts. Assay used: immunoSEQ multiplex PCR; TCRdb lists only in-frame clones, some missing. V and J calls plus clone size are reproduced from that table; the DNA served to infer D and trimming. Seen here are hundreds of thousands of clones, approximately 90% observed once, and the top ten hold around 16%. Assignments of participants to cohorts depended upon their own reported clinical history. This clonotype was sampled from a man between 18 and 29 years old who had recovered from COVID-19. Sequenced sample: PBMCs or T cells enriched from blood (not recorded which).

This CDR3 is CASSLTSSYNEQFF. CDR3 nucleotide sequence: TGTGCCAGCAGTTTAACCAGCTCCTACAATGAGCAGTTCTTC. The chain combines TRBV27 with TRBJ2-1; D ambiguous. The V gene's germline CDR1 is MNHEY and CDR2 SMNVEV (reference sequence). The CDR3 totals 14 residues. V shed 2 bases and J shed 0 bases, with 5 bases lying between them.